These T cell receptor beta chains were read from a single sample in a study of blood T cell repertoires in COVID-19. The protocol was immunoSEQ multiplex PCR, while the TCRdb copy is restricted to in-frame clones and leaves out a portion. The table shows some 160,000 clones, with less than 90% occurring only once. Sequencing was performed on PBMCs or T cells enriched from blood (not recorded which). These receptors were taken from a woman aged 50 to 60 who had recovered from COVID-19. Both conserved end residues are part of each CDR3. D genes are given only for firm matches. The size field is filled for only some rows; it gives once, few, many or a size class.

CATHFRTGVEETQYF TGTGCCACCCATTTCCGGACGGGGGTTGAAGAGACCCAGTACTTC NA TRBV6-5 NA TRBJ2-5
CASSFSGDYYGYTF TGTGCCAGCAGTTTTAGTGGTGACTACTATGGCTACACCTTC NA TRBV27 NA TRBJ1-2
CASSLGGSGSHGDTQYF TGCGCCAGCAGCTTGGGCGGTAGCGGGAGTCATGGAGATACGCAGTATTTT TRBD2 TRBV5-1 many TRBJ2-3
CASSFTVNTEAFF TGTGCCAGCAGTTTCACTGTGAACACTGAAGCTTTCTTT NA TRBV28 NA TRBJ1-1
CASSYSRGFAEAFF TGTGCCAGCAGTTACTCGAGGGGGTTCGCTGAAGCTTTCTTT NA TRBV6-2/TRBV6-3 NA TRBJ1-1
CASSSSGRAINEQFF TGTGCCAGCAGTTCGAGCGGGAGGGCCATCAATGAGCAGTTCTTC TRBD2 TRBV28 NA TRBJ2-1
CSARGLTEAFF TGCAGTGCTAGAGGTCTAACTGAAGCTTTCTTT NA TRBV20-1 NA TRBJ1-1
CASSLDGQFYEQYF TGTGCCAGCAGTTTAGATGGACAGTTCTACGAGCAGTACTTC NA TRBV28 NA TRBJ2-7
CASSLGWGQGGGEQYF TGTGCCAGCAGCTTAGGTTGGGGCCAGGGAGGGGGCGAGCAGTACTTC NA TRBV7-6 once TRBJ2-7
CASSYQAGTGELFF TGTGCCAGCAGTTACCAAGCGGGCACCGGGGAGCTGTTTTTT NA TRBV6-5 NA TRBJ2-2
CASSQQRSSTDTQYF TGTGCCAGCAGCCAGCAGCGATCTAGCACAGATACGCAGTATTTT NA TRBV7-2 NA TRBJ2-3
CASSAADRPYGELFF TGTGCCAGCAGTGCCGCGGACAGACCGTACGGGGAGCTGTTTTTT NA TRBV2 NA TRBJ2-2
CASSQAPGLYTGELFF TGCGCCAGCAGCCAAGCCCCTGGGCTTTACACCGGGGAGCTGTTTTTT NA TRBV4-3 few TRBJ2-2
CASSPGEGNYGYTF TGTGCCAGCTCACCCGGAGAGGGTAACTATGGCTACACCTTC NA TRBV18 NA TRBJ1-2
CATSRDPGPNQPQHF TGTGCCACCAGCAGAGATCCCGGTCCCAATCAGCCCCAGCATTTT NA TRBV15 once TRBJ1-5
CSASVAGSPYEQYF TGCAGTGCTAGTGTAGCGGGCTCACCGTACGAGCAGTACTTC TRBD2 TRBV20-1 NA TRBJ2-7
CASSQDQTGAEAFF TGTGCCAGCAGCCAAGATCAAACAGGGGCTGAAGCTTTCTTT TRBD1 TRBV3-1/TRBV3-2 once TRBJ1-1
CATSDSREATDTQYF TGTGCCACCAGTGATTCCAGAGAGGCCACAGATACGCAGTATTTT NA TRBV24-1 NA TRBJ2-3
CASSSTTGSYEQYF TGTGCCAGCAGTTCAACGACAGGGTCCTACGAGCAGTACTTC TRBD1 TRBV27 once TRBJ2-7
CASSDGPRGNQPQHF TGTGCCAGCAGTGACGGGCCCCGTGGCAATCAGCCCCAGCATTTT NA TRBV6-4 once TRBJ1-5
CASSGDFFMLYF TGTGCCAGCAGTGGAGATTTCTTCATGCTATATTTT NA TRBV2 NA TRBJ1-3
CASSLVVGVGRGNKSYEQYF TGTGCCAGCAGCTTAGTTGTTGGTGTAGGACGGGGGAATAAGAGCTACGAGCAGTACTTC NA TRBV7-6 NA TRBJ2-7
CASSMAGTASYGYTF TGTGCCAGTAGTATGGCGGGGACAGCCTCCTATGGCTACACCTTC TRBD1 TRBV19 few TRBJ1-2
CASSKQGGGEKLFF TGTGCCAGCAGTAAACAGGGGGGGGGTGAAAAACTGTTTTTT TRBD1 TRBV27 NA TRBJ1-4
CASSLSGMALFF TGTGCCAGCAGCTTGTCAGGGATGGCCCTGTTCTTC NA TRBV5-4 NA TRBJ2-1
CASSLHGAGAGSGNTIYF TGTGCCAGCAGCTTACATGGTGCAGGGGCTGGGTCTGGAAACACCATATATTTT NA TRBV7-9 NA TRBJ1-3
CASSQDVTSSPLHF TGTGCCAGCAGCCAAGATGTGACATCTTCACCCCTCCACTTT NA TRBV3-1/TRBV3-2 NA TRBJ1-6
CASSQGGIARTDTQYF TGTGCCAGCAGCCAAGGCGGGATAGCGAGGACAGATACGCAGTATTTT NA TRBV3-1/TRBV3-2 NA TRBJ2-3
CASSLGGKSYGYTF TGTGCCAGCAGTTTGGGGGGGAAGTCCTATGGCTACACCTTC NA TRBV28 NA TRBJ1-2
CASSQALAGIEGEQYF TGTGCCAGCAGCCAAGCCCTAGCGGGGATAGAGGGGGAGCAGTACTTC TRBD2 TRBV4-2 NA TRBJ2-7
CASSGGKGSGANVLTF TGTGCCAGCAGCGGGGGGAAGGGCTCTGGGGCCAACGTCCTGACTTTC NA TRBV7-9 NA TRBJ2-6
CASSTQYNEQFF TGTGCCAGTAGTACTCAGTACAATGAGCAGTTCTTC NA TRBV19 NA TRBJ2-1
CASSHQVGARGYTF TGTGCCAGCAGCCATCAGGTGGGGGCGCGGGGCTACACCTTC NA TRBV13 NA TRBJ1-2
CATSRVGGLGPRETQYF TGTGCCACCAGCAGAGTAGGAGGACTAGGGCCGAGAGAGACCCAGTACTTC TRBD2 TRBV15 few TRBJ2-5
CASSPDGNTQYF TGTGCCAGCAGCCCCGACGGGAATACGCAGTATTTT NA TRBV12-3/TRBV12-4 NA TRBJ2-3
CASSFTSGIRETQYF TGTGCCAGCAGCTTTACTAGCGGTATACGGGAGACCCAGTACTTC TRBD2 TRBV11-3 NA TRBJ2-5
CASSLDQGAREKLFF TGTGCCAGCAGCTTGGATCAGGGGGCGCGCGAAAAACTGTTTTTT TRBD1 TRBV5-4 NA TRBJ1-4
CASSPGVGSGELFF TGTGCTAGCAGCCCCGGGGTGGGGTCCGGGGAGCTGTTTTTT NA TRBV7-7 NA TRBJ2-2
CASSGAWGSSGNTIYF TGTGCCAGCAGTGGGGCCTGGGGCAGCTCTGGAAACACCATATATTTT NA TRBV2 NA TRBJ1-3
CASSYSEGSYGYTF TGTGCCAGCAGTTACTCCGAGGGAAGCTATGGCTACACCTTC NA TRBV6-5 NA TRBJ1-2
CASSLAGSYEQYF TGTGCCAGCAGCTTGGCCGGGAGTTACGAGCAGTACTTC NA TRBV5-4 NA TRBJ2-7
CASSIPRQGRNQPQHF TGTGCCAGTAGTATCCCGCGACAGGGAAGAAATCAGCCCCAGCATTTT TRBD1 TRBV19 NA TRBJ1-5
CASSFAGARETQYF TGCGCCAGCAGCTTCGCGGGGGCGCGGGAGACCCAGTACTTC NA TRBV5-1 NA TRBJ2-5
CASTLSGRGSGYTF TGTGCCAGCACCCTCTCAGGTAGGGGGTCCGGCTACACCTTC NA TRBV6-5 NA TRBJ1-2
CASSTLTGGSEKLFF TGTGCCAGTAGTACCCTGACAGGGGGTAGTGAAAAACTGTTTTTT TRBD1 TRBV19 NA TRBJ1-4
CSVTFEGQPQHF TGCAGCGTGACATTCGAGGGTCAGCCCCAGCATTTT NA TRBV29-1 few TRBJ1-5
CASSPQRRIQETQYF TGCGCCAGCAGCCCTCAGAGGAGAATCCAAGAGACCCAGTACTTC NA TRBV5-1 once TRBJ2-5
CASSLVGRRDGYTF TGTGCCAGCAGCTTGGTGGGCAGGCGGGATGGCTACACCTTC NA TRBV5-6 NA TRBJ1-2
CSVEGYVSRSADTQYF TGCAGCGTTGAAGGGTATGTTTCAAGGAGCGCAGATACGCAGTATTTT NA TRBV29-1 NA TRBJ2-3
CASSLGSSRFNEQFF TGTGCCAGCAGCTTAGGGTCTAGCCGCTTTAATGAGCAGTTCTTC NA TRBV7-9 NA TRBJ2-1
CASSLQYQETQYF TGTGCCAGCAGCTTACAATACCAAGAGACCCAGTACTTC NA TRBV11-3 NA TRBJ2-5
CASSLDRGRSGGADTQYF TGTGCCAGCAGCTTAGATCGAGGCAGGAGCGGGGGGGCAGATACGCAGTATTTT TRBD2 TRBV11-3 NA TRBJ2-3
CASSIRGGARLPEAFF TGTGCCAGTAGTATCCGTGGAGGCGCGAGGCTCCCTGAAGCTTTCTTT NA TRBV19 NA TRBJ1-1
CASSLGAGAYEQYF TGTGCCAGCAGCTTAGGGGCGGGCGCCTACGAGCAGTACTTC NA TRBV7-9 NA TRBJ2-7
CASSPRQGEANYGYTF TGTGCCAGCAGTCCCAGACAGGGGGAGGCTAACTATGGCTACACCTTC TRBD1 TRBV27 NA TRBJ1-2
CASSVRLTGGNTEAFF TGTGCCAGCAGCGTACGCTTAACAGGGGGGAACACTGAAGCTTTCTTT TRBD1 TRBV5-5 NA TRBJ1-1
CASSFDRANEQFF TGTGCCAGCAGCTTTGACAGGGCCAATGAGCAGTTCTTC TRBD1 TRBV7-2 few TRBJ2-1